These 23 T cell receptor beta chains were sequenced from one sample in a study of response to subunit inactivated influenza vaccine. TCRdb reanalysed the RT-PCR reads using MiXCR and keeps one entry per CDR3 protein. The table shows about 180,000 distinct CDR3 sequences, with around 9% occurring only once. The sample consisted of non-naive T cells sorted from PBMCs, taken on the day of vaccination. These TCRs come from a man over 45 who received an inactivated influenza vaccine.

This clonotype appeared many times. This sequence joins TRBV12-3 or TRBV12-4 and TRBJ1-1; no reliable D call. With 6 bases removed from V and 2 bases from J, the gap between germline ends came to 13 bases. The CDR3 extends over 14 amino acids. CDR3 DNA sequence: TGTGCCAGCAGCCCTTTAACCAGAAACACTGAAGCTTTCTTT. Residues: CASSPLTRNTEAFF.

This clonotype was observed a handful of times. V is TRBV4-3 and J is TRBJ2-7; TRBD1 might be the D (5 bases). The CDR3 is made up of 14 amino acids. Per the germline V gene, CDR1 is LGHNA and CDR2 is YSLEER. V lost 0 bases, J lost 4 bases, and 10 bases lay in between. The CDR3 DNA reads TGCGCCAGCAGCCAAGAACGGACAAAGTACGAGCAGTACTTC. As protein: CASSQERTKYEQYF.

The V and J genes are TRBV10-2 and TRBJ2-4, with D perhaps matching TRBD1 (6 bases). V was clipped by 4 bases and J by 0 bases, with 16 bases between them. The length of the CDR3 is 17 residues. Germline V gene sequence: CDR1 WSHSY, CDR2 SAAADI. The CDR3 DNA follows: TGCGCCAGCAGTGGGCCCTCAGGGGTGGGAGCCAAAAACATTCAGTACTTC. The encoded protein is CASSGPSGVGAKNIQYF.

The chain couples TRBV6-1 to TRBJ2-7, with 13 positions matching TRBD2. The trim removed 6 bases at V and 4 bases at J, leaving 6 bases unmatched. The V gene's germline CDR1 is MNHNS and CDR2 SASEGT. The CDR3 is made up of 15 amino acids. The chain's CDR3 is CASRPGLAGIYEQYF. CDR3 DNA sequence: TGTGCCAGCAGACCGGGACTAGCGGGGATATACGAGCAGTACTTC.

Worth noting for this clonotype: An end of the junction differs from the germline gene, which may be a read error. The chain has TRBV7-9 and TRBJ1-1; D not certain. The CDR3 covers 14 residues. CDR1 and CDR2 from the germline V gene are SEHNR and FQNEAQ (reference sequence). In DNA, the CDR3 is TGTGCCATCAGCCCTGGGCTCAGGAACACTGAAGCTTTCTTT. This sequence encodes CAISPGLRNTEAFF.

This CDR3 is CASSLPQGVADTQYF. In DNA form, the CDR3 reads TGCGCCAGCAGCTTGCCTCAGGGGGTGGCAGATACGCAGTATTTT. The genes are TRBV5-1 and TRBJ2-3; 7 bases fit TRBD1. In germline, CDR1 is SGHRS, CDR2 YFSETQ. Trimming removed 1 base from V and 4 bases from J; junction bases left unmatched: 6. The CDR3 is 15 residues long.

The chain is built from TRBV5-1 and TRBJ2-2; D not resolved. V shed 4 bases and J shed 6 bases, with 13 bases lying between them. From germline, CDR1 is SGHRS and CDR2 YFSETQ. The CDR3 has 14 amino acids. The CDR3 is CASSDFSTPGELFF. In DNA form, the CDR3 reads TGCGCCAGCAGCGATTTCTCGACACCCGGGGAGCTGTTTTTT.

This clonotype was observed a handful of times. The J gene is TRBJ2-7, the V gene TRBV7-9; the match to TRBD1 covers 12 bases. This CDR3 has 15 residues. Losses at the gene ends were 1 base for V and 8 bases for J; bases not matched to a gene: 6. Germline lookup yields CDR1 SEHNR and CDR2 FQNEAQ (reference sequence). The CDR3 spells CASSLGGGQGAKQYF. DNA of the CDR3: TGTGCCAGCAGCTTAGGAGGGGGACAGGGGGCGAAGCAGTACTTC. The variable domain in full, completed from reference TRBV7-9 and TRBJ2-7, reads DTGVSQNPRHKITKRGQNVTFRCDPISEHNRLYWYRQTLGQGPEFLTYFQNEAQLEKSRLLSDRFSAERPKGSFSTLEIQRTEQGDSAMYLCASSLGGGQGAKQYFGPGTRLTVT.

The V gene is TRBV28, the J gene TRBJ1-2; 9 bases line up with TRBD1. The CDR3 has 14 amino acids. CDR1 and CDR2 (germline): MDHEN, SYDVKM. V lost 6 bases, J lost 5 bases, and 7 bases stayed unmatched. The DNA of the CDR3 is TGTGCCAGCAGGCCAGGGACAGGGACATATGGCTACACCTTC. The encoded protein is CASRPGTGTYGYTF.

The chain carries TRBV7-6 and TRBJ2-5, with D maybe TRBD2 (6 bases). V was cut by 5 bases and J by 4 bases, with 26 bases left in between. Germline loops: CDR1 SGHVS, CDR2 FNYEAQ. The CDR3 consists of 18 residues. The CDR3 sequence: CASSLTLLSGPEGETQYF. The CDR3 DNA follows: TGTGCCAGCAGCCTTACCCTTCTTAGCGGCCCGGAGGGAGAGACCCAGTACTTC.

This clonotype was seen only a few times. This chain links TRBV12-3 or TRBV12-4 with TRBJ2-5; D call uncertain. V was trimmed by 0 bases and J by 5 bases, leaving 10 bases between them. CDR3 size: 14 residues. CDR3 sequence reads: CASSLAGYTETQYF. For the CDR3, the DNA is TGTGCCAGCAGTTTAGCAGGGTACACGGAGACCCAGTACTTC.

Within the sample, this clonotype is medium-sized. V and J are TRBV7-9 and TRBJ2-1, with D uncertain. Trimming removed 5 bases from V and 3 bases from J, with 8 bases in between. The CDR3 has 13 amino acids. From germline, CDR1 is SEHNR and CDR2 FQNEAQ (reference sequence). The CDR3 sequence is CASSPTDYNEQFF. The CDR3 DNA reads TGTGCCAGCAGCCCTACCGACTACAATGAGCAGTTCTTC.

This clonotype occurred many times. The chain combines TRBV11-2 with TRBJ2-1; D possibly corresponds to TRBD2 (6 bases). Germline V gene lookup returns CDR1 SGHAT and CDR2 FQNNGV. CDR3 size: 13 residues. The V end was cut by 6 bases, the J end by 10 bases, with 16 bases between. The CDR3 coding sequence is TGTGCCAGCAGGGGGGGTCCTACTTTGGAGCAGTTCTTC. Its protein is CASRGGPTLEQFF.

This chain links TRBV3-1 with TRBJ1-2; TRBD1 matches at 8 bases. CDR3 length: 15 amino acids. Germline-derived CDR1 and CDR2 are LGHDT and YNNKEL (reference sequence). J gave up 3 bases and V 2 bases, and 5 bases lay outside the gene matches. CDR3 nucleotide sequence: TGTGCCAGCAGCCAATCAGGGGGCGGGGACTATGGCTACACCTTC. This sequence encodes CASSQSGGGDYGYTF.

The J gene is TRBJ2-7, the V gene TRBV6-2 or TRBV6-3; 9 bases are shared with TRBD2. CDR3 length: 14 amino acids. The V segment lost 7 bases and the J segment 4 bases; nucleotides outside the gene matches: 8. Germline V gene data show CDR1 as MNHEY and CDR2 as SVGEGT. CDR3 protein: CASTLAGALYEQYF. DNA for the CDR3: TGTGCCAGCACCTTAGCGGGAGCCCTATACGAGCAGTACTTC.

This clonotype was picked up many times. V and J are TRBV7-9 and TRBJ2-2, with D unclear. V dropped 2 bases and J dropped 4 bases, with 8 bases sitting between them. Germline V gene lookup returns CDR1 SEHNR and CDR2 FQNEAQ (reference sequence). CDR3 length: 14 amino acids. This CDR3 reads CASSLNLFTGELFF. CDR3 coding DNA: TGTGCCAGCAGCTTAAACTTATTCACCGGGGAGCTGTTTTTT.

Ten or more counts support this clonotype. V and J are TRBV11-2 and TRBJ1-3; no clear D gene. Trimming took off 4 bases at V and 0 bases at J, with 10 bases between the two ends. CDR3 length: 15 amino acids. CDR1 and CDR2 (germline): SGHAT, FQNNGV. The CDR3 protein is CASSSVQGSGNTIYF. For the CDR3, the DNA is TGTGCCAGCAGCTCAGTCCAAGGCTCTGGAAACACCATATATTTT.

The chain recombines TRBV2 with TRBJ2-5; TRBD2 matches at 12 bases. CDR1 SNHLY and CDR2 FYNNEI come from the germline V gene. The CDR3 loop spans 16 amino acids. The V gene end was trimmed by 6 bases and the J gene end by 4 bases; junction bases not matched to a gene: 9. CDR3 in amino acids: CASRPGTSGPVETQYF. CDR3 sequence (DNA): TGTGCCAGCAGACCTGGGACTAGCGGGCCGGTAGAGACCCAGTACTTC.

This chain links TRBV27 with TRBJ2-1; TRBD1 or TRBD2 may be the D gene (5 bases each). With 6 bases removed from V and 4 bases from J, the gap between germline ends came to 13 bases. This CDR3 is built from 14 residues. CDR1 is MNHEY and CDR2 is SMNVEV in the germline V gene (reference sequence). CDR3 DNA: TGTGCCAGCAGAACGGGACCGACTTACAATGAGCAGTTCTTC. It is translated as CASRTGPTYNEQFF.

Comment on this clonotype: Germline is not matched at one junction end, which may reflect a read error. This rearrangement joins TRBV7-7 to TRBJ1-3, with 9 bases that match TRBD1. CDR1 SSHAT and CDR2 FNYEAQ come from the germline V gene (reference sequence). The CDR3 sequence is 18 residues long. The CDR3 protein is CASSPGGRDRVAGNTIYF. CDR3 nucleotides: TGTGCTAGCAGCCCAGGGGGACGGGACAGGGTTGCTGGAAACACCATATATTTT. The variable domain in full, completed from reference TRBV7-7 and TRBJ1-3, reads GAGVSQSPRYKVTKRGQDVTLRCDPISSHATLYWYQQALGQGPEFLTYFNYEAQPDKSGLPSDRFSAERPEGSISTLTIQRTEQRDSAMYRCASSPGGRDRVAGNTIYFGEGSWLTVV.

In this sample, this clonotype turned up a few times. The chain has TRBV21-1 and TRBJ1-3; the table assigns TRBD1, which was not confirmed against the DNA. TRBV21-1 is a documented pseudogene. This CDR3 has 18 residues. CDR3 in DNA: TGTGCCAGCAGCAAAGCAAGACAGGGAGTGCTCTCTGGAAACACCATATATTTT. Protein sequence: CASSKARQGVLSGNTIYF.

The chain has TRBV18 and TRBJ2-7; 11 positions agree with TRBD1. The V gene's germline CDR1 is KGHSH and CDR2 LQKENI. CDR3 length equals 14 residues. V shed 2 bases and J 6 bases; nucleotides not matched to a gene: 3. The CDR3 here is CASSPGTGGSEQYF. The CDR3 bases are TGTGCCAGCTCACCAGGGACAGGGGGTTCCGAGCAGTACTTC.

As DNA, the CDR3 is TGTGCCAGCAGTTTATGGGACAGTAGAGCTGAAGCTTTCTTT. Encoded protein: CASSLWDSRAEAFF. The chain is built from TRBV28 and TRBJ1-1, with D possibly matching TRBD1 (6 bases). The CDR3 contains 14 residues. V was shortened by 0 bases and J by 6 bases, with 11 bases between the two germline ends. CDR1 is MDHEN, CDR2 SYDVKM, per germline. The full variable domain, its missing parts supplied by reference TRBV28 and TRBJ1-1, is DVKVTQSSRYLVKRTGEKVFLECVQDMDHENMFWYRQDPGLGLRLIYFSYDVKMKEKGDIPEGYSVSREKKERFSLILESASTNQTSMYLCASSLWDSRAEAFFGQGTRLTVV.